This TCR beta chain was recorded in a study of shared clonotypes between healthy human individuals. The data were produced by immunoSEQ multiplex PCR, yet TCRdb's version contains in-frame clones alone and is incomplete. This table holds a few million clones, around nine tenths found once. This clone was seen just once. The sequence was collected from a man between 18 and 29 years old in good health. Sequencing used naive CD4+ T cells sorted from blood. Stated subset: CD45RA+ positively selected.

CDR3 DNA: TGTGCCAGCAGTCTCAGGGGGCCCAACACTGAAGCTTTCTTT. This encodes CASSLRGPNTEAFF. The chain employs TRBV27 and TRBJ1-1; TRBD1 aligns across 8 bases. The junction had 4 bases not matched to a gene; V was cut back by 5 bases and J by 2 bases. The CDR3 has 14 residues. Germline CDR1 reads MNHEY; CDR2 reads SMNVEV (reference sequence).